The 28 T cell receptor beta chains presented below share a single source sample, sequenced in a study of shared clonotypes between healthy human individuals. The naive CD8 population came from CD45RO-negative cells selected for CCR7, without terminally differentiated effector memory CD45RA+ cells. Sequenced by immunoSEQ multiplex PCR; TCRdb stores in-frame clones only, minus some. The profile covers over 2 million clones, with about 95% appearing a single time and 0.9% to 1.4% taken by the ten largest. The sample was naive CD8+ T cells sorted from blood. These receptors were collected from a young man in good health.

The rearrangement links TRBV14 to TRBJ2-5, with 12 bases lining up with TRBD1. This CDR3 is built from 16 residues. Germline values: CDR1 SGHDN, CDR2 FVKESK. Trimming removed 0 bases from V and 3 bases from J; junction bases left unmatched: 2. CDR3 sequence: CASSQDGTGGEETQYF. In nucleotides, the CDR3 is TGTGCCAGCAGCCAAGACGGGACAGGGGGCGAAGAGACCCAGTACTTC.

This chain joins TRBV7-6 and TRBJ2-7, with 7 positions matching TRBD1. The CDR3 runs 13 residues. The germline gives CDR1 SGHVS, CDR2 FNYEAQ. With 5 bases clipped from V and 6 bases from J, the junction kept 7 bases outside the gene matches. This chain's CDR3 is CASSAPGTVEQYF. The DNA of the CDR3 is TGTGCCAGCAGCGCCCCTGGGACAGTCGAGCAGTACTTC.

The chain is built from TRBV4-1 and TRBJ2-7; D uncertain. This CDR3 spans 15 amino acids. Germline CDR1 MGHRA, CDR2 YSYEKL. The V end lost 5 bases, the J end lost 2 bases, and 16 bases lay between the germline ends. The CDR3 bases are TGCGCCAGCAGCTGGAACCACGGACGGACCTACGAGCAGTACTTC. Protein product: CASSWNHGRTYEQYF.

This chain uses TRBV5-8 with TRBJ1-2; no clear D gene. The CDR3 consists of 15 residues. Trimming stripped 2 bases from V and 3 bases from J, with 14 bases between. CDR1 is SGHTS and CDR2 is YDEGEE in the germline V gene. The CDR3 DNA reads TGTGCCAGCAGCTTCTACGTTTCTACCGACTATGGCTACACCTTC. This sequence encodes CASSFYVSTDYGYTF.

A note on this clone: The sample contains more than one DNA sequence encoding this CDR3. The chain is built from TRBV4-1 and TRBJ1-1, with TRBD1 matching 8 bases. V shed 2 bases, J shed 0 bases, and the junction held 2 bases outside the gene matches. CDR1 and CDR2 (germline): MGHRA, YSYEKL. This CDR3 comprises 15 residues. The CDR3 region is CASSQRQGLNTEAFF. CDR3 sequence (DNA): TGCGCCAGCAGCCAACGACAGGGGTTGAACACTGAAGCTTTCTTT.

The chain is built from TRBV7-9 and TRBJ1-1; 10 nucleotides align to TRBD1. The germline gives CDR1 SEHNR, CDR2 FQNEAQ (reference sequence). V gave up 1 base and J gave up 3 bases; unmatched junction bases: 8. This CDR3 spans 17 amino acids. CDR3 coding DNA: TGTGCCAGCAGCTTAGTCGGACAGGGGGGGATGGACACTGAAGCTTTCTTT. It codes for CASSLVGQGGMDTEAFF.

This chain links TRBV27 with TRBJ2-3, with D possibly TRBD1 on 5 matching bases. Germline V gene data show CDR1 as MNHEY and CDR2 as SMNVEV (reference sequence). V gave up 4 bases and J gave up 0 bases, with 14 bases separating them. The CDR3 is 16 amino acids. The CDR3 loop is CASSSQGVTSTDTQYF. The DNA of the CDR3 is TGTGCCAGCAGTTCGCAAGGGGTTACTAGCACAGATACGCAGTATTTT.

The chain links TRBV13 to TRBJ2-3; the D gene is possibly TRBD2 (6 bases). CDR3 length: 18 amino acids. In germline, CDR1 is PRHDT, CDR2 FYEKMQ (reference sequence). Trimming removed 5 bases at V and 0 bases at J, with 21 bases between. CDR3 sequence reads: CASSLPFGDFLSTDTQYF. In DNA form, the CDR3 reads TGTGCCAGCAGCCTCCCCTTCGGGGACTTCCTTAGCACAGATACGCAGTATTTT.

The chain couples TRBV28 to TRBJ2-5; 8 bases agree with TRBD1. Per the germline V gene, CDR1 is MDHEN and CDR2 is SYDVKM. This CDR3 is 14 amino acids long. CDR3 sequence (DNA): TGTGCGGTCAAGGACGCAGGGGGCGAAGAGACCCAGTACTTC. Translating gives CAVKDAGGEETQYF. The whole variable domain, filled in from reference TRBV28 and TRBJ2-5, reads DVKVTQSSRYLVKRTGEKVFLECVQDMDHENMFWYRQDPGLGLRLIYFSYDVKMKEKGDIPEGYSVSREKKERFSLILESASTNQTSMYLCAVKDAGGEETQYFGPGTRLLVL.

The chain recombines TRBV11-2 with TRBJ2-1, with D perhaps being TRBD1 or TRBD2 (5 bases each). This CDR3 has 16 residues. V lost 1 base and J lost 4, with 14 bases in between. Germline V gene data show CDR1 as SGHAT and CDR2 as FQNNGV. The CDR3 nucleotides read TGTGCCAGCAGCTTAGTTTCCAGGGACCCTTACAATGAGCAGTTCTTC. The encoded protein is CASSLVSRDPYNEQFF. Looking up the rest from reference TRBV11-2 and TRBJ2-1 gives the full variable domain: EAGVAQSPRYKIIEKRQSVAFWCNPISGHATLYWYQQILGQGPKLLIQFQNNGVVDDSQLPKDRFSAERLKGVDSTLKIQPAKLEDSAVYLCASSLVSRDPYNEQFFGPGTRLTVL.

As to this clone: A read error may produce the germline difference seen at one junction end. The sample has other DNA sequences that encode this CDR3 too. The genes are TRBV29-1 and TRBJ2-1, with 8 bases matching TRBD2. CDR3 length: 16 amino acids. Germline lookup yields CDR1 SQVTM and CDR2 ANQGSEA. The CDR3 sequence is CSVEGSQTSVGSEQFF. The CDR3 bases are TGCAGCGTTGAAGGATCTCAGACTAGCGTGGGTTCGGAGCAATTCTTC.

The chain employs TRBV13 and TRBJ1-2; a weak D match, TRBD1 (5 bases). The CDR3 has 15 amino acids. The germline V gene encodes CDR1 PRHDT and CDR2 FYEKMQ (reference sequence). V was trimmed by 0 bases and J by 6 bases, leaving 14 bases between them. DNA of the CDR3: TGTGCCAGCAGCTTAGGCTTTGGGGGGGAGCATGGCTACACCTTC. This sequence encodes CASSLGFGGEHGYTF.

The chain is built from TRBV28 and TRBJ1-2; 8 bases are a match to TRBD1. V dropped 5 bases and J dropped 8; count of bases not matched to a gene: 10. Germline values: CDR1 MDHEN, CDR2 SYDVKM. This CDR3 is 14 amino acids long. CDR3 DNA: TGTGCCAGCAGTCCCCCAGGGGGCGGTTGGGGCTACACCTTC. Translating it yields CASSPPGGGWGYTF.

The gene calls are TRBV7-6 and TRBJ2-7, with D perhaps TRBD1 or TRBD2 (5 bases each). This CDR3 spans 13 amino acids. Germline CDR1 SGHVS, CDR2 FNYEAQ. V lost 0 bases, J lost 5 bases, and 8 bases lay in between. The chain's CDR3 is CASSLAWGNEQYF. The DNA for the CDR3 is TGTGCCAGCAGCTTAGCTTGGGGGAACGAGCAGTACTTC.

CDR3 bases: TGTGCCAGCAGCGTGGGTGGTTCAGCCAACTATGGCTACACCTTC. Protein product: CASSVGGSANYGYTF. V and J are TRBV13 and TRBJ1-2, with D unclear. The CDR3 sequence is 15 residues long. Trimming shortened V by 5 bases and J by 2 bases, and 15 bases separated the two germline ends. Germline values: CDR1 PRHDT, CDR2 FYEKMQ (reference sequence).

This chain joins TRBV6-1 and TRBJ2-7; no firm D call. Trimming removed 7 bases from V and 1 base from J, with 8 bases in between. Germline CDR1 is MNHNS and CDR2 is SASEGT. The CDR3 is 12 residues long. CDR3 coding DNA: TGTGCCAGCATCGAAGATTCCTACGAGCAGTACTTC. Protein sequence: CASIEDSYEQYF.

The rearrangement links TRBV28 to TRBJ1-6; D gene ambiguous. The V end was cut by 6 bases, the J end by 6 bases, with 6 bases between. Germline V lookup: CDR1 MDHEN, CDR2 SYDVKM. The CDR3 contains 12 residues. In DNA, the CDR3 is TGTGCCAGCAGCCCCGTTAATTCACCCCTCCACTTT. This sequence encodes CASSPVNSPLHF.

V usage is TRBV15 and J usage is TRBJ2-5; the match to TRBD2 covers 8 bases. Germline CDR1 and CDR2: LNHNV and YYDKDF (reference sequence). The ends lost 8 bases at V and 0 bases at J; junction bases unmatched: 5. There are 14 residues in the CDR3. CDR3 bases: TGTGCCACCGACAGCGGGGGCAACCAAGAGACCCAGTACTTC. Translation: CATDSGGNQETQYF.

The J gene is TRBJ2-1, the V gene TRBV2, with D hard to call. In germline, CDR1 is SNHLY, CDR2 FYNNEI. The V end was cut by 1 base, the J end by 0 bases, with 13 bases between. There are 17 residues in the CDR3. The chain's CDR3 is CASSEGVAQSSYNEQFF. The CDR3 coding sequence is TGTGCCAGCAGTGAAGGGGTAGCCCAAAGCTCCTACAATGAGCAGTTCTTC.

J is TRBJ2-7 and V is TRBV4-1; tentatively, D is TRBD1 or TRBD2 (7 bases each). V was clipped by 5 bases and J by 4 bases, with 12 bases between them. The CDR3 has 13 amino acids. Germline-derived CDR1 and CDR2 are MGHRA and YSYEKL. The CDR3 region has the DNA TGCGCCAGCAGCACTCAGGGGGGGTACGAGCAGTACTTC. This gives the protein CASSTQGGYEQYF.

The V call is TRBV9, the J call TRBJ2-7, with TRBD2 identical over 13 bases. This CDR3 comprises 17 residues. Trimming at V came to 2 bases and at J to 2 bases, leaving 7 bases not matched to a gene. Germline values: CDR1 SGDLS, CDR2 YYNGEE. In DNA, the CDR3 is TGTGCCAGCAGCGTGAGACCGGGGACTAGCGGGACCTACGAGCAGTACTTC. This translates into CASSVRPGTSGTYEQYF.

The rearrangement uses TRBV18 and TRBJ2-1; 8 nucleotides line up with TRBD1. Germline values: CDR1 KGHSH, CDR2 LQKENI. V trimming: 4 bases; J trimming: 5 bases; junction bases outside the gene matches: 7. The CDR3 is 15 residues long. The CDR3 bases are TGTGCCAGCTCACTTCGACAGGGGTACAACAATGAGCAGTTCTTC. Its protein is CASSLRQGYNNEQFF.

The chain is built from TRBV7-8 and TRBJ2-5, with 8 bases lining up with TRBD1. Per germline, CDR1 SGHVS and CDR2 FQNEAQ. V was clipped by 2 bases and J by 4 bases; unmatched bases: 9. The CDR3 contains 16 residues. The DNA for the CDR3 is TGTGCCAGCAGCTTATTCGAGGACAGGGTGAGAGAGACCCAGTACTTC. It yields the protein CASSLFEDRVRETQYF.

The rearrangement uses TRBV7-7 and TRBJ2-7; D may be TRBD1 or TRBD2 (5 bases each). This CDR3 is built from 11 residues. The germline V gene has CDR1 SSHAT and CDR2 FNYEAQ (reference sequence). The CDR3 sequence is CASDSSYEQYF. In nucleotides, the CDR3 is TGTGCTAGCGACAGCTCCTACGAGCAGTACTTC.

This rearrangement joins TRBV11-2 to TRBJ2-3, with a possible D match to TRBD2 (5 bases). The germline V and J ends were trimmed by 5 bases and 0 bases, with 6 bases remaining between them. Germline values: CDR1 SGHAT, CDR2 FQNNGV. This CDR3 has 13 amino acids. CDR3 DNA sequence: TGTGCCAGCAGCCAGCGGAGCACAGATACGCAGTATTTT. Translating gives CASSQRSTDTQYF.

The CDR3 loop is CASSLVQGKYQPQHF. DNA for the CDR3: TGTGCCAGCAGCTTAGTCCAGGGAAAATATCAGCCCCAGCATTTT. This chain joins TRBV7-2 and TRBJ1-5; D is possibly TRBD1 (5 bases). The CDR3 runs to 15 residues. V shed 1 base and J shed 5 bases, with 12 bases lying between them. The germline gives CDR1 SGHTA, CDR2 FQGNSA.

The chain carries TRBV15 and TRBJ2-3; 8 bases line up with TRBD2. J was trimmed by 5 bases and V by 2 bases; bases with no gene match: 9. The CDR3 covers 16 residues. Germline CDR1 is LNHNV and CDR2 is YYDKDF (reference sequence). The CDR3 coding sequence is TGTGCCACCAGCAGACCAAGCGGGGGTTTTTTAGATACGCAGTATTTT. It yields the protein CATSRPSGGFLDTQYF.

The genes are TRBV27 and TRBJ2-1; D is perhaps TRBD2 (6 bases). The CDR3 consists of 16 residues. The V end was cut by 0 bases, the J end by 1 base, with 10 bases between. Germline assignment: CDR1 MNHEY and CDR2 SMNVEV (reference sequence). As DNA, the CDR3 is TGTGCCAGCAGTTTATCTTGGGGGGTGTCCTACAATGAGCAGTTCTTC. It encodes CASSLSWGVSYNEQFF.